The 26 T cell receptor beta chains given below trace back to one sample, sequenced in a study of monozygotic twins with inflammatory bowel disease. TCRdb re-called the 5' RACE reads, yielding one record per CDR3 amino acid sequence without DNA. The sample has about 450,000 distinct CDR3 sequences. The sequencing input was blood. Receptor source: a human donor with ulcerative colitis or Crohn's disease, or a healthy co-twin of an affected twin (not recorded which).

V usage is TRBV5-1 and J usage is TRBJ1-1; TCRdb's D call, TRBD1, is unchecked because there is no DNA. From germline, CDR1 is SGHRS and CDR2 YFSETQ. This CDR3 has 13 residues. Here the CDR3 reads CASSFGTPTEAFF.

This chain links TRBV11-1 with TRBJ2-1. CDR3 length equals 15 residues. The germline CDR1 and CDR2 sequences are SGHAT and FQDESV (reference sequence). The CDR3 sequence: CASSLGHSSYNEQFF.

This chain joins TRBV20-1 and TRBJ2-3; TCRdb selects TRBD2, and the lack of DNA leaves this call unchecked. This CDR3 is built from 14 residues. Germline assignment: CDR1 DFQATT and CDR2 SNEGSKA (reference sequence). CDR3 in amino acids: CSAGWRGASRAQYF.

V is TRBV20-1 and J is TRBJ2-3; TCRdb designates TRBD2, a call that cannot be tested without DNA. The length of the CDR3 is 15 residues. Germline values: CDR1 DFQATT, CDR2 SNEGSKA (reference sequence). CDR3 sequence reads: CSANLREGPVDTQYF.

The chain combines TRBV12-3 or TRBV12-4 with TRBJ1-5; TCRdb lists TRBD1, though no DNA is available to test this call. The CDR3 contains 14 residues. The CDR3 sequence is CASSPEGSNQPQHF.

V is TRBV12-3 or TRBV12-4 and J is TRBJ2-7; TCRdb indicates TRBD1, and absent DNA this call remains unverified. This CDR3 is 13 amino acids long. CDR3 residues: CASSWDVAYEQYF.

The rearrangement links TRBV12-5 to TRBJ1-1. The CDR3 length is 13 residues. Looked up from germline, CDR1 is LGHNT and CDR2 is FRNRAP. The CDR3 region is CASGLGSDSKAFF.

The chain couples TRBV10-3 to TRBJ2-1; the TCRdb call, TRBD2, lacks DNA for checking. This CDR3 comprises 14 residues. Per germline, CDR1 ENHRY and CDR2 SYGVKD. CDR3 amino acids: CAISRTSGRPEQFF.

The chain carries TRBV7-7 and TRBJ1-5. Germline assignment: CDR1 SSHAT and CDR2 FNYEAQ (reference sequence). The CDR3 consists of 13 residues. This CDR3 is CASSFNLGQPQHF.

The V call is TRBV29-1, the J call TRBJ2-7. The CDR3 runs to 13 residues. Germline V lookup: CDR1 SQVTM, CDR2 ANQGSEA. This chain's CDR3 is CSVYSGGSYEQYF.

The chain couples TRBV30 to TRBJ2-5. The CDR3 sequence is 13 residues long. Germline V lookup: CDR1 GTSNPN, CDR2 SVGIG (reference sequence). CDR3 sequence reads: CAWSGVPQETQYF.

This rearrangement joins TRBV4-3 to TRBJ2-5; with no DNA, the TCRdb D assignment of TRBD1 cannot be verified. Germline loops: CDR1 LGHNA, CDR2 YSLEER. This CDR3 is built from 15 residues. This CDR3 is CASSQEGGGQETQYF.

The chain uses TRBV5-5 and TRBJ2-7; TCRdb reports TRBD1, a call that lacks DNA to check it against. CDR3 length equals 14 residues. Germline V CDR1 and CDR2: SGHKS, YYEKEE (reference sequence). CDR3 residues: CASSADRGDYEQYF.

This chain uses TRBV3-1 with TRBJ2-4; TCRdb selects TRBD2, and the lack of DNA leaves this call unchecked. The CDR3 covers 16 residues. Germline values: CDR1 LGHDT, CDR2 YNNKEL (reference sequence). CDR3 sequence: CASSQGRGGASNIQYF. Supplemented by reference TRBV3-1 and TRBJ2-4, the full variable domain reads DTAVSQTPKYLVTQMGNDKSIKCEQNLGHDTMYWYKQDSKKFLKIMFSYNNKELIINETVPNRFSPKSPDKAHLNLHINSLELGDSAVYFCASSQGRGGASNIQYFGAGTRLSVL.

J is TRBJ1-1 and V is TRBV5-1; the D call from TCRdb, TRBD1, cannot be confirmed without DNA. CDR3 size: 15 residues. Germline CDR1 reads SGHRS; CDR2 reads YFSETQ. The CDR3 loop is CASSDGGRRNTEAFF.

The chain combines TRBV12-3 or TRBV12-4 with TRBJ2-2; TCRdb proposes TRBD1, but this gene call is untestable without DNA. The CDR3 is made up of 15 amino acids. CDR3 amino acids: CASSLLQGPTGELFF.

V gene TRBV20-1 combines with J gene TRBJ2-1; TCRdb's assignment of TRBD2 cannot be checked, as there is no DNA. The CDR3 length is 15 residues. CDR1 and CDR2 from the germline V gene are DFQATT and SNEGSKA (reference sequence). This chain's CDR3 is CSASSPAGGGLEQFF.

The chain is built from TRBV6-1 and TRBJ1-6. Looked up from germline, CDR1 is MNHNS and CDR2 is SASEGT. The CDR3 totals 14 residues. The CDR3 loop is CASSERRNNSPLHF.

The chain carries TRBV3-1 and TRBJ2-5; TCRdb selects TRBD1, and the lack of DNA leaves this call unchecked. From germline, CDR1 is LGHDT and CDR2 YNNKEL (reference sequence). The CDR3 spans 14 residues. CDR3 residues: CASSQVWGSETQYF.

The CDR3 spells CASSFGSRQAIHF. This chain links TRBV28 with TRBJ1-6; TCRdb's D gene call, TRBD1, goes unchecked for lack of DNA. Germline CDR1 and CDR2: MDHEN and SYDVKM. The CDR3 consists of 13 residues.

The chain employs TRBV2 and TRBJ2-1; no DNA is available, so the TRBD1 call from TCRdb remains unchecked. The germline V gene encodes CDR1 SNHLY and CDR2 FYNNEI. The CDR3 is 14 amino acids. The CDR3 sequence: CASSEDGGLNEQFF.

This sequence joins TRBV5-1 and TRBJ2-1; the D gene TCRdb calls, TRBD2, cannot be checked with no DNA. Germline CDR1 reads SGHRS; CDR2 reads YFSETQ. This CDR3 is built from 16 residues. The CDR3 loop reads CASSRVLAGDGGEQFF.

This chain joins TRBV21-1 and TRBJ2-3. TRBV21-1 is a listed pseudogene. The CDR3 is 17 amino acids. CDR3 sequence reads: CASSTKEASSDRDTQYF.

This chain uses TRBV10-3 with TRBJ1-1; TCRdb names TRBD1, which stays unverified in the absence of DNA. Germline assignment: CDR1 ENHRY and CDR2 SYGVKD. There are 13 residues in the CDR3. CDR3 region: CAISGGVLAEAFF.

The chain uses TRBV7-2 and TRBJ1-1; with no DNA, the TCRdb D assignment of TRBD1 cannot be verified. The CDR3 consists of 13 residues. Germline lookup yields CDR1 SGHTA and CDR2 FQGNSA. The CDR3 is CASSLGQGTEAFF.

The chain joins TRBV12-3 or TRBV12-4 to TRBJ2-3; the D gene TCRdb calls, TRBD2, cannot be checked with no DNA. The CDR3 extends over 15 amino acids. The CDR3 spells CASSLFSGGAGTQYF.